This T cell receptor (beta chain) was sequenced for a study of OX40 agonist ivuxolimab in advanced cancers. Study-level findings and limits: Blood T cells, both CD4+ and CD8+, expanded clonally by week 6 at 0.1 to 3.0 mg/kg. Averaging showed that CD8+ T cells had more expanded clones than CD4+ did. Not determined was the antigen specificity of the expanded peripheral T cells.

Comments on this clone: Its target is not known.

Sequencing was performed with immunoSEQ multiplex PCR; in TCRdb, only in-frame clones are kept and a portion is missing. Among approximately 50,000 clones listed, approximately 86% were seen once. The timepoints at which blood was sampled were baseline, cycle 4 day 1, and cycle 7 day 1. CDR3 length equals 18 residues. V dropped 4 bases and J dropped 3; count of bases not matched to a gene: 11. Germline loops: CDR1 LNHDA, CDR2 SQIVND (reference sequence). The sequence came from an adult with an advanced solid tumor such as melanoma, head and neck, liver or kidney cancer. Specimen: CD4+ or CD8+ T cells sorted from blood, collected in a trial of the OX40 agonist ivuxolimab. This chain connects TRBV19 to TRBJ2-3, with 12 positions matching TRBD2. CDR3 nucleotides: TGTGCCAGTAGTAGGGCTAGCGGGAGGGCCGCGAGGACAGATACGCAGTATTTT. Residues: CASSRASGRAARTDTQYF.